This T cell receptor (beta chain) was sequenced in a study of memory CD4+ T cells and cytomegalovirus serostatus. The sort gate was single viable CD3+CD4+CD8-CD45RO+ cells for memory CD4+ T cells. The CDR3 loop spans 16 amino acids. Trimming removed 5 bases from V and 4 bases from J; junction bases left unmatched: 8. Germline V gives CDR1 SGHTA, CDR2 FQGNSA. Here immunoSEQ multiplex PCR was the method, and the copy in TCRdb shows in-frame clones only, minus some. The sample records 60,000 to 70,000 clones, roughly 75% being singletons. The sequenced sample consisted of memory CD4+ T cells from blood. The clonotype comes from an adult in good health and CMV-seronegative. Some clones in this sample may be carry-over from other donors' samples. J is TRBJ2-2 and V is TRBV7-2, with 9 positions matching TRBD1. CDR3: CASSRRTGVGTGELFF. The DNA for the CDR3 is TGTGCCAGCAGCCGGAGGACAGGGGTCGGCACCGGGGAGCTGTTTTTT.